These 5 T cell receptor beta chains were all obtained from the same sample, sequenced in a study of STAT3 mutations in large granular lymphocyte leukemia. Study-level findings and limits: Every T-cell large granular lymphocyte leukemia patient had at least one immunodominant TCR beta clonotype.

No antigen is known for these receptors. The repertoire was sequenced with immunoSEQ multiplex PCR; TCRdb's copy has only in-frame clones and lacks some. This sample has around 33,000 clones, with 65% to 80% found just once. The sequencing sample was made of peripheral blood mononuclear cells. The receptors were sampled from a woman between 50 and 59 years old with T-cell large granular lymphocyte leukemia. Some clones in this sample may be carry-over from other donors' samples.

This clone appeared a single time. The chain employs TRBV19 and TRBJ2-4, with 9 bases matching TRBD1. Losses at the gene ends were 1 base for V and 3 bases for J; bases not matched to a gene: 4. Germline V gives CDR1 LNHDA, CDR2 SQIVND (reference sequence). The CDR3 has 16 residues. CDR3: CASSIGTGEGKNIQYF. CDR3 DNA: TGTGCCAGTAGTATAGGGACAGGGGAAGGCAAAAACATTCAGTACTTC.

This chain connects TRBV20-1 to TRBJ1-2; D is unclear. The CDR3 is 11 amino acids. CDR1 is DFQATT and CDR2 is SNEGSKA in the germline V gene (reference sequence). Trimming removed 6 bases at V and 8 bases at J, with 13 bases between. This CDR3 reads CSAGRTEGYTF. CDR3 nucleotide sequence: TGCAGTGCGGGAAGGACGGAGGGCTACACCTTC.

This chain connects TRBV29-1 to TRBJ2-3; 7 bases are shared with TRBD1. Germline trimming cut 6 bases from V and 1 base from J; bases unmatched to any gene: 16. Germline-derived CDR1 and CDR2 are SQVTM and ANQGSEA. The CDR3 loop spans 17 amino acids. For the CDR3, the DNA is TGCAGCGTCTATAGACAGGGTATGGGTCGGGGCACAGATACGCAGTATTTT. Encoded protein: CSVYRQGMGRGTDTQYF.

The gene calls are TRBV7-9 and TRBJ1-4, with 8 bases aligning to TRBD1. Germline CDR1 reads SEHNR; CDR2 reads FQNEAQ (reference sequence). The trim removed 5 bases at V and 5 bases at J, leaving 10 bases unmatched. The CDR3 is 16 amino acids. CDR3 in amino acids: CASSQGPRTGNEKLFF. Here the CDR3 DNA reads TGTGCCAGCAGCCAGGGCCCCAGGACAGGGAATGAAAAACTGTTTTTT.

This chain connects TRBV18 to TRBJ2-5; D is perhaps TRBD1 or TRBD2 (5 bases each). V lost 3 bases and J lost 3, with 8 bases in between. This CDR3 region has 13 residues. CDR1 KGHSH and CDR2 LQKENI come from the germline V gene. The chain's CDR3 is CASSPGTEETQYF. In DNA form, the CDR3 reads TGTGCCAGCTCACCCGGGACGGAAGAGACCCAGTACTTC.